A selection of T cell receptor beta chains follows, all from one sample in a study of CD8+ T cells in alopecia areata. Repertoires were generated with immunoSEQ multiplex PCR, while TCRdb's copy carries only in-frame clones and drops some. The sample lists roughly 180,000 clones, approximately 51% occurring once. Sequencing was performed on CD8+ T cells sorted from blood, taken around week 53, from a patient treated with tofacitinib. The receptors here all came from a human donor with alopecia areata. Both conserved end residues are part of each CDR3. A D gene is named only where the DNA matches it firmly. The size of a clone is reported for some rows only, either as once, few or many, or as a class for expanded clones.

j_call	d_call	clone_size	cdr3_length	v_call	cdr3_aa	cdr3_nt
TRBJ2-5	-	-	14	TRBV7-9	CASSPLPYQETQYF	TGTGCCAGCAGCCCCTTACCGTATCAAGAGACCCAGTACTTC
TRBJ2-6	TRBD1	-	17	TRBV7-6	CASSSGQGNSGANVLTF	TGTGCCAGCAGCTCGGGACAGGGAAACTCTGGGGCCAACGTCCTGACTTTC
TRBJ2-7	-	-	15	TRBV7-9	CASSSNPTASYEQYF	TGTGCCAGCAGCTCGAACCCGACAGCTTCCTACGAGCAGTACTTC
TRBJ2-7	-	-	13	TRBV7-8	CASSFTGLDEQYF	TGTGCCAGCAGCTTTACAGGGTTGGACGAGCAGTACTTC
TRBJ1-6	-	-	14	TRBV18	CASSPQGINSPLHF	TGTGCCAGCTCACCCCAGGGGATTAATTCACCCCTCCACTTT
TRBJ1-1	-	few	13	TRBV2	CASSEVGDTEAFF	TGTGCCAGCAGTGAAGTGGGGGACACTGAAGCTTTCTTT
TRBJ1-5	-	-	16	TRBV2	CASSVDATGTYQPQHF	TGTGCCAGCAGTGTTGATGCGACAGGTACCTATCAGCCCCAGCATTTT
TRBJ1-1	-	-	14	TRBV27	CASSFKTPNTEAFF	TGTGCCAGCAGTTTCAAGACCCCGAACACTGAAGCTTTCTTT
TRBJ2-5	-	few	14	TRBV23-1	CASVRGMYQETQYF	TGCGCCAGCGTCCGGGGGATGTACCAAGAGACCCAGTACTTC
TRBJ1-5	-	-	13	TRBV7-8	CASSLEVNQPQHF	TGTGCCAGCAGCTTAGAGGTGAATCAGCCCCAGCATTTT
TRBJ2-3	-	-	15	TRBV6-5	CASSYSDGYTDTQYF	TGTGCCAGCAGTTACTCGGACGGCTACACAGATACGCAGTATTTT
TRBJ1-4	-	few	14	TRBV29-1	CSVGLDRLNEKLFF	TGCAGCGTGGGGCTCGACAGGCTGAATGAAAAACTGTTTTTT
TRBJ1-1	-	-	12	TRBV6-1	CASSRFGVEAFF	TGTGCCAGCAGTAGGTTTGGAGTTGAAGCTTTCTTT
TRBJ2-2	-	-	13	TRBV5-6	CASSPTVAGELFF	TGTGCCAGCAGCCCGACAGTTGCCGGGGAGCTGTTTTTT
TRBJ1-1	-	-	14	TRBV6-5	CASSSMQENTEAFF	TGTGCCAGCAGTTCAATGCAGGAGAACACTGAAGCTTTCTTT
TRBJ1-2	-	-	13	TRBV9	CASSPVGGYGYTF	TGTGCCAGCAGCCCGGTAGGTGGCTATGGCTACACCTTC
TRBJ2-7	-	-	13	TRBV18	CASSPPVRREQYF	TGTGCCAGCTCACCACCGGTGAGGCGCGAGCAGTACTTC
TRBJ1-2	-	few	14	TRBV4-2	CASSQVGDPYGYTF	TGTGCCAGCAGCCAAGTCGGGGACCCCTATGGCTACACCTTC
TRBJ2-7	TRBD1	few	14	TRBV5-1	CASSDGTADYEQYF	TGCGCCAGCAGTGATGGGACAGCGGACTACGAGCAGTACTTC
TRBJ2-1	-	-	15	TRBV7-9	CASSGAVAAHNEQFF	TGTGCCAGCAGCGGGGCGGTAGCGGCCCACAATGAGCAGTTCTTC
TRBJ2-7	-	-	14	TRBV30	CAGTKGGVPYEQYF	TGTGCCGGTACTAAAGGGGGGGTACCCTACGAGCAGTACTTC
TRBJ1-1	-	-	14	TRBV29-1	CSVAQAGKYTEAFF	TGCAGCGTTGCTCAGGCAGGCAAGTACACTGAAGCTTTCTTT
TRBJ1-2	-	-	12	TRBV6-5	CASSARDYGYTF	TGTGCCAGCAGCGCCAGGGACTATGGCTACACCTTC
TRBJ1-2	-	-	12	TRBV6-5	CASGYITRGYTF	TGTGCCAGCGGGTACATAACTCGAGGCTACACCTTC
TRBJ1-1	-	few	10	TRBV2	CASSELDSTF	TGTGCCAGCAGTGAATTGGACTCCACATTT
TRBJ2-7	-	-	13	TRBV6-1	CATADYLMYEQYF	TGTGCCACCGCTGACTATCTAATGTACGAGCAGTACTTC
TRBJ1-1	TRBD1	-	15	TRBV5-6	CASSSVGTALREAFF	TGTGCCAGCAGCTCGGTAGGGACAGCTCTCAGGGAAGCTTTCTTT
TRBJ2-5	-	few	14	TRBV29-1	CSAYPNRDGETQYF	TGCAGCGCCTACCCTAACCGTGACGGGGAGACCCAGTACTTC
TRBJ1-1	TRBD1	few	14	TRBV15	CATSRKTGDTEAFF	TGTGCCACCAGCAGAAAGACAGGGGACACTGAAGCTTTCTTT
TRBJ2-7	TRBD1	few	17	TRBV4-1	CASSQDSRTGLVDEQYF	TGCGCCAGCAGCCAAGATTCCAGGACAGGGTTAGTGGACGAGCAGTACTTC
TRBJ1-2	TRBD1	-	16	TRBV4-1	CASSQRKTGPVDGYTF	TGCGCCAGCAGCCAACGAAAGACAGGGCCGGTTGATGGCTACACCTTC
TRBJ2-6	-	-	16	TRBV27	CASSSRTASGANVLTF	TGTGCCAGCAGTTCCCGGACAGCCTCTGGGGCCAACGTCCTGACTTTC
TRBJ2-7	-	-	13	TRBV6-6	CASSSSRDYEQYF	TGTGCCAGCAGTTCATCACGAGACTACGAGCAGTACTTC
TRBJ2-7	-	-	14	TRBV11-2	CASSLVGLSYEQYF	TGTGCCAGCAGCTTAGTTGGCCTCTCCTACGAGCAGTACTTC
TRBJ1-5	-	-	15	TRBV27	CASSPGGGSNQPQHF	TGTGCCAGCAGTCCCGGAGGAGGAAGCAATCAGCCCCAGCATTTT
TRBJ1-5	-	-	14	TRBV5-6	CASSLDGMYQPQHF	TGTGCCAGCAGCTTGGACGGAATGTATCAGCCCCAGCATTTT
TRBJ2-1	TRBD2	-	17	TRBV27	CASSLELAGSSYNEQFF	TGTGCCAGCAGTTTAGAACTAGCGGGTTCCTCCTACAATGAGCAGTTCTTC
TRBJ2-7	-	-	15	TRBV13	CASSPEGGRDYEQYF	TGTGCCAGCAGCCCAGAGGGGGGGCGGGACTACGAGCAGTACTTC
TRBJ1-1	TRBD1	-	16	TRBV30	CAWSRTRRQGAWGAFF	TGTGCCTGGAGCAGGACGAGAAGACAGGGGGCCTGGGGAGCTTTCTTT
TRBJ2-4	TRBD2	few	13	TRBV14	CASSRGGADIQYF	TGTGCCAGCAGTCGCGGGGGGGCAGACATTCAGTACTTC
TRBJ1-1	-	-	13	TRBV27	CASSLGGGTEAFF	TGTGCCAGCAGTTTAGGGGGCGGCACTGAAGCTTTCTTT
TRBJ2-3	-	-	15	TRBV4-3	CASSQDHRWTDTQYF	TGCGCCAGCAGCCAAGACCACAGGTGGACAGATACGCAGTATTTT
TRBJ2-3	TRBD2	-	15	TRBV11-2	CASSLEASGADTQYF	TGTGCCAGCAGCTTAGAAGCTAGCGGGGCAGATACGCAGTATTTT
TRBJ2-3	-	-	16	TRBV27	CASTYQSGSLTDTQYF	TGTGCCAGCACCTACCAATCGGGCAGCCTCACAGATACGCAGTATTTT
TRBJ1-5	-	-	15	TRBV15	CATSREYTDAEPQHF	TGTGCCACCAGCAGAGAATATACGGACGCAGAGCCCCAGCATTTT
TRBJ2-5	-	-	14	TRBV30	CAWSLRPRGETQYF	TGTGCCTGGAGTCTCCGGCCCCGAGGGGAGACCCAGTACTTC
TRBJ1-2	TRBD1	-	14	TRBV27	CASSLTGTGDGYTF	TGTGCCAGCAGTTTAACCGGGACAGGGGATGGCTACACCTTC
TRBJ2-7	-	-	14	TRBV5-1	CASSLTILGYEQYF	TGCGCCAGCAGCTTGACGATTCTGGGCTACGAGCAGTACTTC
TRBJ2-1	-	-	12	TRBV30	CAWSTLGNEQFF	TGTGCCTGGAGTACTCTAGGAAATGAGCAGTTCTTC
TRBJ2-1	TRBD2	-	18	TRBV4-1	CASSERLAGGPRYNEQFF	TGCGCCAGCAGCGAACGGCTAGCGGGGGGGCCGAGGTACAATGAGCAGTTCTTC